A single sample is the source of the 24 T cell receptor beta chains below, sequenced in a study of shared clonotypes between healthy human individuals. Data came from immunoSEQ multiplex PCR; TCRdb stores just in-frame clones and leaves some out. Counted here are approximately 2,300,000 clones, 92% occurring once; the ten biggest clones make up around 0.35%. The sample taken for sequencing was naive CD4+ T cells from PBMCs. Specified subset: CD45RA+ positively selected. The receptors originated from a man between 18 and 29 years old in good health. Some clones in this sample may be carry-over from other donors' samples.

The V gene is TRBV6-5, the J gene TRBJ2-7, with unresolved D. Germline assignment: CDR1 MNHEY and CDR2 SVGAGI. The CDR3 is 13 residues long. Between the trimmed V and J ends, which lost 5 bases and 2 bases, there was a span of 10 bases. The CDR3 DNA reads as TGTGCCAGCAGTGAAGGGAACACCTACGAGCAGTACTTC. This encodes CASSEGNTYEQYF.

This chain joins TRBV29-1 and TRBJ1-3; no reliable D call. Germline CDR1 is SQVTM and CDR2 is ANQGSEA. V was cut by 6 bases and J by 1 base, with 16 bases left in between. The CDR3 length is 15 residues. The DNA for the CDR3 is TGCAGCGTCGCACTTAGGTTAAGTTCTGGAAACACCATATATTTT. This encodes CSVALRLSSGNTIYF.

The chain has TRBV4-1 and TRBJ2-3, with 12 bases lining up with TRBD1. This CDR3 comprises 18 residues. Germline trimming cut 0 bases from V and 6 bases from J; bases unmatched to any gene: 10. Germline lookup yields CDR1 MGHRA and CDR2 YSYEKL. The CDR3 spells CASSQEPGQGASWDTQYF. In DNA form, the CDR3 reads TGCGCCAGCAGCCAAGAACCGGGACAGGGGGCATCGTGGGATACGCAGTATTTT.

CDR3 sequence (DNA): TGTGCCAGTAGTACCACAGTGGGCAATCAATATAGCAATCAGCCCCAGCATTTT. As protein: CASSTTVGNQYSNQPQHF. V gene TRBV19 combines with J gene TRBJ1-5; D gene unclear. CDR3 length: 18 amino acids. Deletions cut 4 bases from V and 0 bases from J, with 19 bases between. Germline loops: CDR1 LNHDA, CDR2 SQIVND (reference sequence).

The V and J genes are TRBV2 and TRBJ1-2, with D hard to call. V lost 0 bases and J lost 6, with 14 bases in between. Germline values: CDR1 SNHLY, CDR2 FYNNEI. The length of the CDR3 is 15 residues. CDR3 residues: CASSEAPEFGDGYTF. DNA for the CDR3: TGTGCCAGCAGTGAAGCCCCCGAGTTTGGCGATGGCTACACCTTC. Using reference TRBV2 and TRBJ1-2 for the parts outside the CDR3, the full variable domain is EPEVTQTPSHQVTQMGQEVILRCVPISNHLYFYWYRQILGQKVEFLVSFYNNEISEKSEIFDDQFSVERPDGSNFTLKIRSTKLEDSAMYFCASSEAPEFGDGYTFGSGTRLTVV.

This chain's CDR3 is CASSPLAGGPGEQFF. The DNA of the CDR3 is TGTGCCAGCAGCCCGCTAGCGGGAGGGCCGGGAGAGCAGTTCTTC. The chain uses TRBV6-5 and TRBJ2-1; the match to TRBD2 covers 12 bases. Unmatched junction bases numbered 10, after V lost 6 bases and J lost 10 bases. This CDR3 has 15 residues. Germline V lookup: CDR1 MNHEY, CDR2 SVGAGI.

This sequence joins TRBV7-2 and TRBJ1-4; 8 positions match TRBD1. Germline loops: CDR1 SGHTA, CDR2 FQGNSA. The J segment lost 4 bases and the V segment lost 6 bases, leaving 7 bases of the junction unmatched. The CDR3 has 15 amino acids. CDR3 sequence: CASRKDRESNEKLFF. The CDR3 DNA reads TGTGCCAGCAGGAAGGACAGGGAGAGTAATGAAAAACTGTTTTTT.

The chain joins TRBV6-5 to TRBJ2-7, with 7 bases fitting TRBD2. V was clipped by 5 bases and J by 4 bases; unmatched bases: 5. The CDR3 sequence is 13 residues long. Germline V lookup: CDR1 MNHEY, CDR2 SVGAGI. Here the CDR3 DNA reads TGTGCCAGCAGTCCGGGGCGGGAGTACGAGCAGTACTTC. Protein sequence: CASSPGREYEQYF.

This chain links TRBV7-8 with TRBJ1-4; D unresolved. Trimming pared 4 bases from V and 4 bases from J, leaving 7 bases between. CDR1 and CDR2 (germline): SGHVS, FQNEAQ. CDR3 length equals 13 residues. CDR3 nucleotides: TGTGCCAGCAGCTCGGATCTTAATGAAAAACTGTTTTTT. Translated, it gives CASSSDLNEKLFF.

J is TRBJ2-1 and V is TRBV6-1; a weak D match, TRBD1 (5 bases). V was pared by 2 bases and J by 3 bases, with 11 bases between. CDR1 is MNHNS, CDR2 SASEGT, per germline. This CDR3 contains 15 residues. The CDR3 protein is CASSERAGRYNEQFF. CDR3 nucleotide sequence: TGTGCCAGCAGTGAACGGGCAGGGCGCTACAATGAGCAGTTCTTC.

The V gene is TRBV5-1, the J gene TRBJ2-1, with D perhaps matching TRBD1 (7 bases). The CDR3 spans 13 residues. Germline V gives CDR1 SGHRS, CDR2 YFSETQ. Trimming took off 7 bases at V and 8 bases at J, with 16 bases between the two ends. Written as DNA, the CDR3 is TGCGCCAGCCAGGGGGGAAGTGAGGATGAGCAGTTCTTC. As protein: CASQGGSEDEQFF.

In its sample, this clone was seen once. This chain links TRBV7-2 with TRBJ1-1, with TRBD1 as a possible D gene (5 bases). The CDR3 extends over 13 amino acids. The V gene's germline CDR1 is SGHTA and CDR2 FQGNSA. V dropped 2 bases and J dropped 7 bases, with 11 bases sitting between them. The CDR3 sequence: CASSLSRDGEAFF. In DNA, the CDR3 is TGTGCCAGCAGCTTAAGCAGGGACGGTGAAGCTTTCTTT.

The chain combines TRBV5-1 with TRBJ1-1; the match to TRBD1 covers 7 bases. V gave up 3 bases and J gave up 7 bases; unmatched junction bases: 6. The CDR3 is 13 residues long. Germline V lookup: CDR1 SGHRS, CDR2 YFSETQ. The CDR3 bases are TGCGCCAGCAGCTCGGGGACAGACCTTGAAGCTTTCTTT. Amino acids: CASSSGTDLEAFF.

This chain links TRBV23-1 with TRBJ2-4; 7 positions agree with TRBD1. TRBV23-1 is filed as an ORF, its function uncertain. The CDR3 is 17 amino acids. The ends lost 0 bases at V and 0 bases at J; junction bases unmatched: 5. DNA of the CDR3: TGCGCCAGCAGTCAATCAAGTCAGGGGGTAGCCAAAAACATTCAGTACTTC. The encoded protein is CASSQSSQGVAKNIQYF.

This clone was counted a single time. The chain joins TRBV27 to TRBJ1-4; possibly TRBD1 for D (5 bases). Germline V gene sequence: CDR1 MNHEY, CDR2 SMNVEV (reference sequence). The CDR3 extends over 13 amino acids. The V gene lost 2 bases and the J gene lost 8 bases, with 9 bases spanning the gap. The CDR3 loop reads CASSLGGVEKLFF. The CDR3 DNA follows: TGTGCCAGCAGTTTAGGAGGGGTCGAAAAACTGTTTTTT.

This clone was recorded only once. The V call is TRBV7-9, the J call TRBJ2-2; TRBD2 matches at 8 bases. The CDR3 totals 17 residues. From germline, CDR1 is SEHNR and CDR2 FQNEAQ (reference sequence). The J segment lost 6 bases and the V segment lost 10 bases, leaving 19 bases of the junction unmatched. The CDR3 nucleotides are TGTGCCACCCTGACGGGCCGGGTAGCGGGAATCGCCGGGGAGCTGTTTTTT. Its translation is CATLTGRVAGIAGELFF.

CDR3 loop: CASRETSGSFYEQYF. The CDR3 DNA reads as TGTGCCAGCAGGGAGACTAGCGGGAGCTTCTACGAGCAGTACTTC. This sequence joins TRBV2 and TRBJ2-7, with TRBD2 matching 12 bases. Germline V gene data show CDR1 as SNHLY and CDR2 as FYNNEI. This CDR3 is built from 15 residues. V was pared by 6 bases and J by 3 bases, with 6 bases of the junction left unmatched.

The chain is built from TRBV14 and TRBJ1-5, with a tentative D call TRBD1 (5 bases). Trimming took 5 bases from V and 4 from J, leaving 9 bases between them. The CDR3 length is 13 residues. Germline values: CDR1 SGHDN, CDR2 FVKESK. The CDR3 coding sequence is TGTGCCAGCAGCTATGCAGGGAATCAGCCCCAGCATTTT. Protein: CASSYAGNQPQHF.

This clone was detected only once. The CDR3 bases are TGTGCCAGCAGCTTAAGGCGGGGGTCGGCCGAGACCCAGTACTTC. It translates to CASSLRRGSAETQYF. The J gene is TRBJ2-5, the V gene TRBV7-3, with 7 bases identical to TRBD2. The trim removed 1 base at V and 5 bases at J, leaving 7 bases unmatched. The CDR3 is 15 residues long. Germline V gene data show CDR1 as SGHTA and CDR2 as FQGTGA.

CDR3 residues: CASSHGLAVSYNEQFF. CDR3 nucleotides: TGTGCCAGCAGTCATGGACTAGCAGTTTCCTACAATGAGCAGTTCTTC. The V gene is TRBV2, the J gene TRBJ2-1; 8 bases match TRBD2. This CDR3 region has 16 residues. V lost 5 bases, J lost 1 base, and 7 bases stayed unmatched. Germline V gives CDR1 SNHLY, CDR2 FYNNEI.

The chain employs TRBV4-1 and TRBJ2-4; tentatively, D is TRBD1 (7 bases). The germline V and J ends were trimmed by 2 bases and 0 bases, with 14 bases remaining between them. The CDR3 loop spans 17 amino acids. Germline loops: CDR1 MGHRA, CDR2 YSYEKL. The CDR3 coding sequence is TGCGCCAGCAGCCAACCCCGACAGGGACTAGCCAAAAACATTCAGTACTTC. Its translation: CASSQPRQGLAKNIQYF.

The chain has TRBV5-1 and TRBJ2-7; TRBD2 agrees at 8 bases. The CDR3 has 14 amino acids. CDR1 is SGHRS, CDR2 YFSETQ, per germline. The V gene end was trimmed by 4 bases and the J gene end by 3 bases; junction bases not matched to a gene: 6. This CDR3 is CASSNTGTSYEQYF. The CDR3 coding sequence is TGCGCCAGCAGCAATACCGGGACTAGCTACGAGCAGTACTTC.

V usage is TRBV27 and J usage is TRBJ1-1; D ambiguous. The CDR3 runs to 13 residues. V lost 1 base to trimming and J lost 5 bases, with 8 bases between them. Germline V gene sequence: CDR1 MNHEY, CDR2 SMNVEV (reference sequence). This chain's CDR3 is CASSLFWGTEAFF. The CDR3 coding sequence is TGTGCCAGCAGTTTATTTTGGGGAACTGAAGCTTTCTTT.

This clone showed up just a few times. The V and J genes are TRBV7-9 and TRBJ2-5; D is unresolved. The germline V and J ends were trimmed by 4 bases and 1 base, with 10 bases remaining between them. This CDR3 region has 14 residues. CDR1 and CDR2 from the germline V gene are SEHNR and FQNEAQ (reference sequence). Here the CDR3 reads CASSYRMPQETQYF. The CDR3 DNA reads TGTGCCAGCAGCTACCGGATGCCCCAAGAGACCCAGTACTTC.